These T cell receptor beta chains were read from a single sample in a study of CD8 T cells in Susac syndrome. MiXCR was run by TCRdb on the immunoSEQ multiplex PCR reads, yielding one entry per CDR3 protein. This sample has under 150,000 distinct CDR3 sequences, with 75% to 90% found just once. The sequenced sample was CD8+ T cells from PBMCs. The receptors stem from a human donor with multiple sclerosis. Each CDR3 is given with its conserved first and last residue.

TRBV9	TRBJ2-1	CASSVESAYNEQFF
TRBV19	TRBJ2-1	CASSILPAGYNEQFF
TRBV10-3	TRBJ1-1	CAIREGLTYEAFF
TRBV5-1	TRBJ1-1	CASSWVGLGTEAFF
TRBV12-3/TRBV12-4	TRBJ1-5	CASSRDPFSNQPQHF
TRBV27	TRBJ2-7	CASTLRGGAGEQYF
TRBV27	TRBJ2-1	CASNDLTGWNEQFF
TRBV3-1	TRBJ2-1	CASSEDNHNEQFF
TRBV11-2	TRBJ2-1	CASSLHSAQVYNEQFF
TRBV6-1	TRBJ1-2	CASSEPSGEGYTF
TRBV7-9	TRBJ1-1	CASLEGNTEAFF
TRBV5-6	TRBJ1-2	CASSFQGWDGYTF
TRBV27	TRBJ1-5	CASATGGSNQPQHF
TRBV18	TRBJ2-1	CASSPPLGTQNFYNEQFF
TRBV29-1	TRBJ1-3	CSVEDRGDASENTIYF
TRBV4-3	TRBJ2-1	CASSQERADGYNEQFF